This passage covers 3 T cell receptor beta chains from one sample sequenced in a study of T cells in Graves' hyperthyroidism and ophthalmopathy. Authors of the study amplified TCR beta CDR3 regions from RNA transcripts. When the TCR CDR3 underwent first-round RT-PCR, the HTBI primer set was used. TCRdb re-derived calls from the multiplex PCR reads in MiXCR, one entry per CDR3 protein. The data contain approximately 700,000 distinct CDR3 sequences, about 45% of them singletons. The sequenced material came from peripheral blood or thyroid tissue (not recorded which). These receptors all come from an adult man with Graves' disease, either hyperthyroidism or ophthalmopathy (not recorded which).

The J gene is TRBJ2-5, the V gene TRBV11-1; 8 nucleotides line up with TRBD1. Trimming at V came to 5 bases and at J to 5 bases, leaving 16 bases not matched to a gene. The CDR3 extends over 17 amino acids. Germline CDR1 SGHAT, CDR2 FQDESV (reference sequence). The CDR3 here is CASSGDVGGQGRETQYF. The CDR3 nucleotides are TGTGCCAGCAGCGGCGATGTTGGAGGACAGGGTCGGGAGACCCAGTACTTC. The full variable domain, with the rest looked up from reference TRBV11-1 and TRBJ2-5, is EAEVAQSPRYKITEKSQAVAFWCDPISGHATLYWYRQILGQGPELLVQFQDESVVDDSQLPKDRFSAERLKGVDSTLKIQPAELGDSAMYLCASSGDVGGQGRETQYFGPGTRLLVL.

The CDR3 sequence: CASSFTGTANTEAFF. CDR3 coding DNA: TGTGCCAGCAGTTTTACCGGGACAGCGAACACTGAAGCTTTCTTT. The chain links TRBV12-3 or TRBV12-4 to TRBJ1-1; TRBD1 matches at 7 bases. V shed 3 bases, J shed 1 base, and the junction held 5 bases outside the gene matches. The CDR3 consists of 15 residues.

The rearrangement links TRBV7-2 to TRBJ2-3; no definite D call. Trimming removed 11 bases from V and 0 bases from J, with 9 bases in between. This CDR3 has 12 residues. The germline V gene has CDR1 SGHTA and CDR2 FQGNSA. CDR3 coding DNA: TGTGCCTCAGAGACTAGCACAGATACGCAGTATTTT. Protein sequence: CASETSTDTQYF.